The sequence of this TCR beta chain was determined in a study of control samples from healthy donors and cancer patients. The method was immunoSEQ multiplex PCR; TCRdb's version includes in-frame clones alone and lacks a portion of them. Here the sample spans around 100,000 clones, about 86% being singletons. The CDR3 consists of 17 residues. V shed 5 bases, J shed 0 bases, and the junction held 13 bases outside the gene matches. Germline V gene sequence: CDR1 SGHAT, CDR2 FQNNGV. V gene TRBV11-2 combines with J gene TRBJ2-7; TRBD2 agrees at 7 bases. Sequences were obtained from blood. The sequence came from a man in his thirties or forties in good health. CDR3 loop: CASSPLNRGDRSYEQYF. CDR3 in DNA: TGTGCCAGCAGCCCACTTAACCGGGGGGACCGCTCCTACGAGCAGTACTTC.